What follows are 7 T cell receptor beta chains derived from one specimen sequenced in a study of metastatic and nonmetastatic thyroid tumors. Until they underwent thyroid surgery, no patient had received any treatment. Using MiXCR, TCRdb reanalyzed the PCR reads. The sample yields about 7,000 clones, about a fifth seen once. The sample was adjacent normal tissue. Source of these receptors: a female donor with papillary thyroid cancer or a benign thyroid nodule (not recorded which). Some clones in this sample may be carry-over from other donors' samples.

By share of the sample, this clone is medium-sized. The rearrangement links TRBV30 to TRBJ1-4; D might be TRBD1 (6 bases). CDR1 is GTSNPN, CDR2 SVGIG, per germline (reference sequence). V gave up 4 bases and J gave up 6 bases, with 18 bases separating them. The CDR3 loop spans 15 amino acids. Here the CDR3 reads CAWNSAGTRDEKLFF. Written as DNA, the CDR3 is TGTGCCTGGAATTCGGCCGGGACACGGGATGAAAAACTGTTTTTT.

The chain uses TRBV2 and TRBJ1-4, with D perhaps TRBD1 (5 bases). Germline CDR1 reads SNHLY; CDR2 reads FYNNEI. Trimming left V 4 bases short and J 2 bases short, with 11 bases between. There are 15 residues in the CDR3. Here the CDR3 DNA reads TGTGCCAGCAGTGGGACAAGGTCCACTAATGAAAAACTGTTTTTT. It translates to CASSGTRSTNEKLFF.

This clone was found many times. The V and J genes are TRBV27 and TRBJ2-1; weak D call: TRBD2 (6 bases). The germline V gene has CDR1 MNHEY and CDR2 SMNVEV (reference sequence). V gave up 7 bases and J gave up 9 bases, with 19 bases separating them. The CDR3 covers 14 residues. Written as DNA, the CDR3 is TGTGCCAGCACCCCCACCCTGGCGGGAAGTGAGCAGTTCTTC. It translates to CASTPTLAGSEQFF.

This clone was counted a few times. The V and J genes are TRBV2 and TRBJ2-2; D not certain. This CDR3 contains 15 residues. The ends were cut back, 8 bases at V and 3 bases at J, with 16 bases in the middle. CDR1 SNHLY and CDR2 FYNNEI come from the germline V gene. The CDR3, as DNA: TGTGCCAGCCGAAGAGTGCCCCAGGACACCGGGGAGCTGTTTTTT. Its translation: CASRRVPQDTGELFF. Complete variable domain (other parts from reference TRBV2 and TRBJ2-2): EPEVTQTPSHQVTQMGQEVILRCVPISNHLYFYWYRQILGQKVEFLVSFYNNEISEKSEIFDDQFSVERPDGSNFTLKIRSTKLEDSAMYFCASRRVPQDTGELFFGEGSRLTVL.

This clone is labeled medium-sized. The rearrangement joins TRBV11-2 to TRBJ1-1; D gene unclear. The CDR3 is 14 residues long. V was clipped by 5 bases and J by 6 bases, with 16 bases between them. Germline lookup yields CDR1 SGHAT and CDR2 FQNNGV. The chain's CDR3 is CASSQDGVFAEAFF. The CDR3 DNA reads as TGTGCCAGCAGCCAGGACGGGGTCTTCGCTGAAGCTTTCTTT.

In its sample, this clone was seen many times. A much larger clone differs by one base, so this may be a read error. V usage is TRBV27 and J usage is TRBJ2-3, with D unresolved. Trimming stripped 3 bases from V and 4 bases from J, with 5 bases between. Per germline, CDR1 MNHEY and CDR2 SMNVEV (reference sequence). The CDR3 length is 12 residues. This CDR3 reads CASSFSADTQYF. CDR3 DNA sequence: TGTGCCAGCAGTTTCAGCGCAGATACGCAGTATTTT.

V gene TRBV7-2 combines with J gene TRBJ2-7; D may be TRBD2 (5 bases). This CDR3 contains 13 residues. From germline, CDR1 is SGHTA and CDR2 FQGNSA. Trimming shortened V by 2 bases and J by 7 bases, and 12 bases separated the two germline ends. CDR3 amino acids: CASSLSPSREQYF. In DNA, the CDR3 is TGTGCCAGCAGCTTATCCCCTAGCCGAGAGCAGTACTTC. The full variable domain, completed using reference TRBV7-2 and TRBJ2-7, is GAGVSQSPSNKVTEKGKDVELRCDPISGHTALYWYRQSLGQGLEFLIYFQGNSAPDKSGLPSDRFSAERTGGSVSTLTIQRTQQEDSAVYLCASSLSPSREQYFGPGTRLTVT.